What follows are 29 T cell receptor beta chains derived from one specimen sequenced in a study of cytomegalovirus exposure and HLA in healthy donors. The PCR ran on 60 Vbeta and 13 Jbeta primers. The table came from immunoSEQ multiplex PCR; TCRdb's copy has only in-frame clones and leaves some out. The sample records over 140,000 clones, just under 85% being singletons. Sequenced material: PBMCs. The receptors here all came from a man aged 30-40 years in good health and CMV-seropositive.

The chain combines TRBV5-4 with TRBJ1-1; a possible D gene is TRBD1 (5 bases). The CDR3 is 16 amino acids. Germline V CDR1 and CDR2: SGHNT, YYREEE (reference sequence). Trimming removed 4 bases from V and 1 base from J, with 17 bases in between. This CDR3 is CASSGGGWTRNTEAFF. For the CDR3, the DNA is TGTGCCAGCAGCGGGGGGGGATGGACCCGGAACACTGAAGCTTTCTTT.

V is TRBV5-4 and J is TRBJ2-1, with D uncertain. There are 15 residues in the CDR3. V was cut by 4 bases and J by 0 bases, with 11 bases left in between. Germline CDR1 reads SGHNT; CDR2 reads YYREEE (reference sequence). The chain's CDR3 is CASSPGSSSYNEQFF. The CDR3 region has the DNA TGTGCCAGCAGCCCCGGGTCCAGCTCCTACAATGAGCAGTTCTTC.

The chain is built from TRBV10-1 and TRBJ1-1; weak D call: TRBD1 (6 bases). The V end lost 5 bases, the J end lost 1 base, and 11 bases lay between the germline ends. Germline-derived CDR1 and CDR2 are WNHNN and SYGVQD (reference sequence). The CDR3 contains 14 residues. This CDR3 reads CASSPSTGNTEAFF. The CDR3 DNA sequence: TGCGCCAGCAGTCCATCGACAGGGAACACTGAAGCTTTCTTT.

V gene TRBV9 combines with J gene TRBJ2-3, with D possibly being TRBD2 (6 bases). This CDR3 has 16 amino acids. The germline V gene has CDR1 SGDLS and CDR2 YYNGEE. The ends were cut back, 0 bases at V and 3 bases at J, with 14 bases in the middle. The CDR3 DNA sequence: TGTGCCAGCAGCGTAGGATTTGCGGGAAGGACAGATACGCAGTATTTT. It yields the protein CASSVGFAGRTDTQYF.

Concerning this clone itself: Other nucleotide sequences in the sample specify the same CDR3. This chain connects TRBV9 to TRBJ1-6, with 10 bases identical to TRBD1. The length of the CDR3 is 19 residues. V shed 1 base and J 5 bases; nucleotides not matched to a gene: 12. Germline values: CDR1 SGDLS, CDR2 YYNGEE. CDR3 sequence: CASSVRSGTGATHNSPLHF. DNA of the CDR3: TGTGCCAGCAGCGTACGTTCCGGGACAGGGGCCACCCATAATTCACCCCTCCACTTT. Using reference TRBV9 and TRBJ1-6 for the parts outside the CDR3, the full variable domain is DSGVTQTPKHLITATGQRVTLRCSPRSGDLSVYWYQQSLDQGLQFLIQYYNGEERAKGNILERFSAQQFPDLHSELNLSSLELGDSALYFCASSVRSGTGATHNSPLHFGNGTRLTVT.

As regards this clone: Other DNA sequences in the same sample also yield this CDR3. The chain couples TRBV10-3 to TRBJ1-2; perhaps TRBD1 as D (6 bases). CDR3 length: 12 residues. From germline, CDR1 is ENHRY and CDR2 SYGVKD. The ends were cut back, 3 bases at V and 6 bases at J, with 8 bases in the middle. Here the CDR3 DNA reads TGTGCCATCAGTGAACAGGGCGATGGCTACACCTTC. It specifies CAISEQGDGYTF.

This clone has a handful of counts. The chain has TRBV7-9 and TRBJ1-4; D is ambiguous. The CDR3 is 15 residues long. The V end was cut by 5 bases, the J end by 2 bases, with 12 bases between. Germline lookup yields CDR1 SEHNR and CDR2 FQNEAQ (reference sequence). The CDR3 protein is CASSTDWDTNEKLFF. In nucleotides, the CDR3 is TGTGCCAGCAGCACGGACTGGGATACTAATGAAAAACTGTTTTTT. Full variable domain (missing parts from reference TRBV7-9 and TRBJ1-4): DTGVSQNPRHKITKRGQNVTFRCDPISEHNRLYWYRQTLGQGPEFLTYFQNEAQLEKSRLLSDRFSAERPKGSFSTLEIQRTEQGDSAMYLCASSTDWDTNEKLFFGSGTQLSVL.

The chain couples TRBV5-1 to TRBJ2-7, with D maybe TRBD2 (7 bases). CDR1 and CDR2 (germline): SGHRS, YFSETQ. The CDR3 consists of 15 residues. Between the trimmed V and J ends, which lost 3 bases and 4 bases, there was a span of 17 bases. The CDR3 DNA follows: TGCGCCAGCAGCTCCACGGGGAGGGGGATTTACGAGCAGTACTTC. Its protein product is CASSSTGRGIYEQYF.

V gene TRBV14 combines with J gene TRBJ1-1; 9 bases are shared with TRBD1. The J segment lost 1 base and the V segment lost 4 bases, leaving 4 bases of the junction unmatched. The CDR3 totals 15 residues. Germline-derived CDR1 and CDR2 are SGHDN and FVKESK. CDR3 DNA sequence: TGTGCCAGCAGCCCACCGGGACAGGGGAACACTGAAGCTTTCTTT. It is translated as CASSPPGQGNTEAFF.

This rearrangement joins TRBV5-1 to TRBJ2-4, with a tentative D call TRBD1 (6 bases). This CDR3 region has 14 residues. The germline V gene has CDR1 SGHRS and CDR2 YFSETQ. V was shortened by 0 bases and J by 8 bases, with 12 bases between the two germline ends. CDR3 sequence: CASSLDREGDIQYF. In nucleotides, the CDR3 is TGCGCCAGCAGCTTGGACAGGGAAGGAGACATTCAGTACTTC.

The J gene is TRBJ1-1, the V gene TRBV7-9; D not certain. CDR3 length: 13 amino acids. V gave up 1 base and J gave up 1 base, with 4 bases separating them. Germline assignment: CDR1 SEHNR and CDR2 FQNEAQ (reference sequence). The CDR3 spells CASSLVQNTEAFF. CDR3 DNA: TGTGCCAGCAGCTTAGTTCAGAACACTGAAGCTTTCTTT.

This chain joins TRBV28 and TRBJ1-5; maybe TRBD1 (6 bases). This CDR3 has 14 amino acids. CDR1 MDHEN and CDR2 SYDVKM come from the germline V gene. Trimming left V 6 bases short and J 3 bases short, with 12 bases between. CDR3 coding DNA: TGTGCCAGCAGCCCGGGGGGGCCCAATCAGCCCCAGCATTTT. It yields the protein CASSPGGPNQPQHF.

The chain carries TRBV27 and TRBJ1-2; no clear D. V was shortened by 5 bases and J by 4 bases, with 11 bases between the two germline ends. This CDR3 comprises 13 residues. Germline loops: CDR1 MNHEY, CDR2 SMNVEV (reference sequence). As DNA, the CDR3 is TGTGCCAGCAGTCTCGTGGGAGGCTATGGCTACACCTTC. Translation: CASSLVGGYGYTF.

This CDR3 is CAWRWAGSEGNTIYF. CDR3 in DNA: TGTGCCTGGAGATGGGCAGGTTCGGAAGGAAACACCATATATTTT. The chain combines TRBV30 with TRBJ1-3; D remains ambiguous. V lost 3 bases, J lost 4 bases, and 16 bases lay in between. This CDR3 has 15 residues. The germline CDR1 and CDR2 sequences are GTSNPN and SVGIG (reference sequence).

The rearrangement joins TRBV7-9 to TRBJ2-1, with 12 bases identical to TRBD2. The ends lost 5 bases at V and 5 bases at J; junction bases unmatched: 7. CDR3 length: 16 residues. Germline CDR1 reads SEHNR; CDR2 reads FQNEAQ (reference sequence). The CDR3 sequence: CASSARTSGANNEQFF. CDR3 DNA: TGTGCCAGCAGCGCCAGGACTAGCGGGGCCAACAATGAGCAGTTCTTC.

The chain recombines TRBV28 with TRBJ1-5; tentatively, D is TRBD1 (6 bases). Per the germline V gene, CDR1 is MDHEN and CDR2 is SYDVKM. The CDR3 length is 14 residues. V lost 5 bases, J lost 7 bases, and 15 bases lay in between. CDR3 in DNA: TGTGCCAGCAGTCCTGGGGCAGGGGAACAGCCCCAGCATTTT. This translates into CASSPGAGEQPQHF. The full variable domain, completed using reference TRBV28 and TRBJ1-5, is DVKVTQSSRYLVKRTGEKVFLECVQDMDHENMFWYRQDPGLGLRLIYFSYDVKMKEKGDIPEGYSVSREKKERFSLILESASTNQTSMYLCASSPGAGEQPQHFGDGTRLSIL.

The CDR3 spells CASSSQGPGLAGAGSSYEQYF. The CDR3 DNA reads TGTGCCAGCAGCTCCCAGGGCCCGGGACTAGCGGGAGCGGGAAGCTCCTACGAGCAGTACTTC. The chain combines TRBV7-3 with TRBJ2-7, with 14 bases identical to TRBD2. Germline trimming cut 4 bases from V and 0 bases from J; bases unmatched to any gene: 17. The length of the CDR3 is 21 residues. CDR1 is SGHTA, CDR2 FQGTGA, per germline.

V gene TRBV13 combines with J gene TRBJ2-5, with D tentatively TRBD2 (5 bases). The CDR3 totals 14 residues. Germline CDR1 is PRHDT and CDR2 is FYEKMQ (reference sequence). V was shortened by 2 bases and J by 1 base, with 8 bases between the two germline ends. The CDR3 coding sequence is TGTGCCAGCAGCTTATACGCGGGCCAAGAGACCCAGTACTTC. Translating gives CASSLYAGQETQYF. Together with reference TRBV13 and TRBJ2-5, the CDR3 gives the full variable domain: AAGVIQSPRHLIKEKRETATLKCYPIPRHDTVYWYQQGPGQDPQFLISFYEKMQSDKGSIPDRFSAQQFSDYHSELNMSSLELGDSALYFCASSLYAGQETQYFGPGTRLLVL.

The V gene is TRBV27, the J gene TRBJ2-2, with TRBD1 matching 10 bases. The CDR3 runs 15 residues. V lost 8 bases, J lost 4 bases, and 7 bases stayed unmatched. Looked up from germline, CDR1 is MNHEY and CDR2 is SMNVEV (reference sequence). The DNA of the CDR3 is TGTGCCAGCCGAGACAGGGGGCTTTCCACCGGGGAGCTGTTTTTT. It yields the protein CASRDRGLSTGELFF.

This chain links TRBV2 with TRBJ2-2; D gene uncertain. CDR3 length equals 13 residues. Germline CDR1 reads SNHLY; CDR2 reads FYNNEI. V gave up 4 bases and J gave up 5 bases, with 8 bases separating them. CDR3 coding DNA: TGTGCCAGCAGTGTCTCTAGAACCGGGGAGCTGTTTTTT. Residues: CASSVSRTGELFF.

This clone has a handful of counts. The chain links TRBV7-9 to TRBJ2-1, with D perhaps TRBD1 (5 bases). V was cut by 5 bases and J by 7 bases, with 15 bases left in between. The CDR3 spans 14 residues. Germline lookup yields CDR1 SEHNR and CDR2 FQNEAQ (reference sequence). The CDR3 sequence is CASSPKPQGNEQFF. CDR3 bases: TGTGCCAGCAGCCCGAAACCCCAGGGAAATGAGCAGTTCTTC.

This clone was detected a few times. This rearrangement joins TRBV7-8 to TRBJ1-2; D gene ambiguous. V was pared by 1 base and J by 3 bases, with 12 bases between. The CDR3 length is 15 residues. In germline, CDR1 is SGHVS, CDR2 FQNEAQ. The CDR3 DNA is TGTGCCAGCAGCTTAGGTACAGAGCCAGACTATGGCTACACCTTC. Translating gives CASSLGTEPDYGYTF.

V gene TRBV7-9 combines with J gene TRBJ2-1; tentative D call: TRBD2 (5 bases). The CDR3 has 13 amino acids. Looked up from germline, CDR1 is SEHNR and CDR2 is FQNEAQ (reference sequence). The V and J ends lost 3 bases and 6 bases respectively, with 9 bases between them. DNA of the CDR3: TGTGCCAGCAGCTTCTCGGGAACCAATGAGCAGTTCTTC. This translates into CASSFSGTNEQFF.

This clone was seen at least ten times. The V call is TRBV29-1, the J call TRBJ1-2, with 8 bases identical to TRBD1. CDR1 and CDR2 (germline): SQVTM, ANQGSEA. This CDR3 has 13 residues. V trimming: 4 bases; J trimming: 4 bases; junction bases outside the gene matches: 5. CDR3: CSVARTGSYGYTF. The CDR3 DNA is TGCAGCGTTGCCCGGACAGGGAGCTATGGCTACACCTTC.

The chain employs TRBV18 and TRBJ2-3, with D possibly TRBD2 on 5 matching bases. Germline V gene lookup returns CDR1 KGHSH and CDR2 LQKENI. The CDR3 has 14 amino acids. The ends were cut back, 3 bases at V and 3 bases at J, with 10 bases in the middle. The CDR3 reads CASSPPGRTDTQYF. The CDR3 nucleotides read TGTGCCAGCTCACCGCCGGGGAGAACAGATACGCAGTATTTT.

The V gene is TRBV19, the J gene TRBJ2-1; 10 bases are a match to TRBD2. Trimming at V came to 3 bases and at J to 4 bases, leaving 9 bases not matched to a gene. This CDR3 has 17 amino acids. The germline gives CDR1 LNHDA, CDR2 SQIVND (reference sequence). For the CDR3, the DNA is TGTGCCAGTAGTATCCCAACTAGCGGGGCCGTTTACAATGAGCAGTTCTTC. Its translation is CASSIPTSGAVYNEQFF.

This clone appeared a single time. The rearrangement links TRBV5-4 to TRBJ2-3; TRBD2 might be the D (6 bases). The length of the CDR3 is 14 residues. V lost 1 base, J lost 10 bases, and 16 bases lay in between. Per germline, CDR1 SGHNT and CDR2 YYREEE (reference sequence). Written as DNA, the CDR3 is TGTGCCAGCAGCTTGATGCGGGGAGTGTGGGCGCAGTATTTT. It codes for CASSLMRGVWAQYF. Combining the CDR3 with reference TRBV5-4 and TRBJ2-3 gives the whole variable domain ETGVTQSPTHLIKTRGQQVTLRCSSQSGHNTVSWYQQALGQGPQFIFQYYREEENGRGNFPPRFSGLQFPNYSSELNVNALELDDSALYLCASSLMRGVWAQYFGPGTRLTVL.

The V call is TRBV10-3, the J call TRBJ1-5; D gene unclear. The CDR3 runs 12 residues. The V end lost 3 bases, the J end lost 5 bases, and 5 bases lay between the germline ends. Germline V gene sequence: CDR1 ENHRY, CDR2 SYGVKD. CDR3: CAISETDQPQHF. The CDR3 region has the DNA TGTGCCATCAGTGAAACGGATCAGCCCCAGCATTTT.

Only a few counts were recorded for this clone. CDR3 protein: CASSPRGRSSYEQYF. The CDR3 DNA is TGTGCCAGCAGTCCGCGGGGGAGGAGCTCCTACGAGCAGTACTTC. The gene calls are TRBV7-8 and TRBJ2-7, with 7 bases aligning to TRBD2. The CDR3 sequence is 15 residues long. V trimming: 6 bases; J trimming: 0 bases; junction bases outside the gene matches: 8. CDR1 SGHVS and CDR2 FQNEAQ come from the germline V gene.